This entry lists 17 T cell receptor beta chains sequenced from one sample in a study of blood T cell repertoires in COVID-19. TCRdb keeps only in-frame clones here, not all; method: immunoSEQ multiplex PCR. There are about 200,000 clones in the sample; about 90% occur only once, and 0.75% to 0.9% lies in the top ten. The specimen sequenced was peripheral blood. The receptor set was obtained from a woman in her seventies with acute or convalescent COVID-19.

The J gene is TRBJ2-1, the V gene TRBV5-5, with TRBD2 matching 8 bases. This CDR3 is built from 17 residues. CDR1 is SGHKS and CDR2 is YYEKEE in the germline V gene (reference sequence). V gave up 3 bases and J gave up 7 bases; unmatched junction bases: 15. The CDR3 reads CASSWIFSGGLLNEQFF. In DNA form, the CDR3 reads TGTGCCAGCAGCTGGATATTCAGCGGGGGTCTCCTTAATGAGCAGTTCTTC.

This rearrangement joins TRBV6-5 to TRBJ1-4; 9 nucleotides align to TRBD1. V lost 1 base, J lost 8 bases, and 5 bases stayed unmatched. CDR3 length: 15 residues. Germline assignment: CDR1 MNHEY and CDR2 SVGAGI. In DNA form, the CDR3 reads TGTGCCAGCAGTTACTGGGGACAGGGCGGAGAAAAACTGTTTTTT. Translating gives CASSYWGQGGEKLFF.

This sequence joins TRBV28 and TRBJ2-7, with TRBD1 matching over 8 bases. The germline gives CDR1 MDHEN, CDR2 SYDVKM. The CDR3 runs to 14 residues. J was trimmed by 6 bases and V by 5 bases; bases with no gene match: 9. The CDR3 DNA sequence: TGTGCCAGCAGTCCGCGGACAGGGCTCAGCGAGCAGTACTTC. Translated: CASSPRTGLSEQYF.

The genes are TRBV3-1 (or the pseudogene TRBV3-2) and TRBJ2-3, with TRBD2 identical over 11 bases. CDR1 is LGHDT and CDR2 is YNNKEL in the germline V gene (reference sequence). J gave up 9 bases and V 1 base, and 9 bases lay outside the gene matches. The CDR3 is made up of 16 amino acids. DNA for the CDR3: TGTGCCAGCAGCCAAGGGGGGGCTAGCGGGAGGCAGACGCAGTATTTT. Encoded protein: CASSQGGASGRQTQYF.

The chain carries TRBV6-5 and TRBJ2-5; D ambiguous. The CDR3 is 13 residues long. Trimming left V 4 bases short and J 2 bases short, with 8 bases between. The germline V gene has CDR1 MNHEY and CDR2 SVGAGI. The CDR3 nucleotides are TGTGCCAGCAGTTCCAGGCGTCAAGAGACCCAGTACTTC. Translated: CASSSRRQETQYF.

The chain combines TRBV2 with TRBJ1-4; 8 bases line up with TRBD1. The germline V gene has CDR1 SNHLY and CDR2 FYNNEI. The length of the CDR3 is 12 residues. V shed 6 bases, J shed 7 bases, and the junction held 1 base outside the gene matches. The CDR3 loop reads CASRDRVEKLFF. CDR3 nucleotide sequence: TGTGCCAGCAGGGACAGGGTTGAAAAACTGTTTTTT. Full variable domain (outside the CDR3, taken from reference TRBV2 and TRBJ1-4): EPEVTQTPSHQVTQMGQEVILRCVPISNHLYFYWYRQILGQKVEFLVSFYNNEISEKSEIFDDQFSVERPDGSNFTLKIRSTKLEDSAMYFCASRDRVEKLFFGSGTQLSVL.

The gene calls are TRBV24-1 and TRBJ2-5; tentative D call: TRBD2 (6 bases). The CDR3 covers 15 residues. Germline CDR1 is KGHDR and CDR2 is SFDVKD. With 5 bases removed from V and 5 bases from J, the gap between germline ends came to 17 bases. CDR3 loop: CATSAEGGWTETQYF. In nucleotides, the CDR3 is TGTGCCACCAGTGCGGAGGGCGGTTGGACGGAGACCCAGTACTTC.

The chain is built from TRBV4-1 and TRBJ1-1; D is possibly TRBD1 (6 bases). The V end was cut by 0 bases, the J end by 5 bases, with 16 bases between. Germline lookup yields CDR1 MGHRA and CDR2 YSYEKL. The CDR3 is made up of 16 amino acids. DNA of the CDR3: TGCGCCAGCAGCCAAGAATCCCCGACAGGTGGGACTGAAGCTTTCTTT. It is translated as CASSQESPTGGTEAFF.

The chain employs TRBV18 and TRBJ2-5; no clear D gene. The CDR3 spans 14 residues. Per germline, CDR1 KGHSH and CDR2 LQKENI. Between the trimmed V and J ends, which lost 1 base and 2 bases, there was a span of 8 bases. The CDR3 sequence: CASSPRNIQETQYF. The CDR3 nucleotides read TGTGCCAGCTCACCACGTAACATTCAAGAGACCCAGTACTTC. Combining the CDR3 with reference TRBV18 and TRBJ2-5 gives the whole variable domain NAGVMQNPRHLVRRRGQEARLRCSPMKGHSHVYWYRQLPEEGLKFMVYLQKENIIDESGMPKERFSAEFPKEGPSILRIQQVVRGDSAAYFCASSPRNIQETQYFGPGTRLLVL.

The chain recombines TRBV5-5 with TRBJ2-7; no firm D call. Between the trimmed V and J ends, which lost 0 bases and 5 bases, there was a span of 15 bases. This CDR3 has 15 residues. Germline V gene sequence: CDR1 SGHKS, CDR2 YYEKEE (reference sequence). CDR3 coding DNA: TGTGCCAGCAGCTTGGTGGCTAGTGTTTTAAACGAGCAGTACTTC. Its translation: CASSLVASVLNEQYF.

The V and J genes are TRBV9 and TRBJ1-3; 9 bases align to TRBD1. The CDR3 runs to 16 residues. With V trimmed by 2 bases and J by 2 bases, 5 bases remained unmatched. CDR1 is SGDLS, CDR2 YYNGEE, per germline. CDR3 nucleotides: TGTGCCAGCAGCGTCTCCGGGACAGGGACTGGAAACACCATATATTTT. Amino acid sequence: CASSVSGTGTGNTIYF.

The V and J genes are TRBV7-3 and TRBJ2-2, with 7 bases that match TRBD1. The germline gives CDR1 SGHTA, CDR2 FQGTGA. The CDR3 spans 24 residues. V was pared by 1 base and J by 7 bases, with 33 bases of the junction left unmatched. CDR3 in amino acids: CASSLRPPPPSARYRGNRDGELFF. CDR3 nucleotide sequence: TGTGCCAGCAGCTTAAGGCCCCCTCCGCCATCCGCACGTTACAGGGGCAATCGGGACGGGGAGCTGTTTTTT. The variable domain in full, completed from reference TRBV7-3 and TRBJ2-2, reads GAGVSQTPSNKVTEKGKYVELRCDPISGHTALYWYRQSLGQGPEFLIYFQGTGAADDSGLPNDRFFAVRPEGSVSTLKIQRTERGDSAVYLCASSLRPPPPSARYRGNRDGELFFGEGSRLTVL.

This clone was counted a single time. The chain is built from TRBV19 and TRBJ1-2; 8 positions agree with TRBD1. CDR1 and CDR2 (germline): LNHDA, SQIVND (reference sequence). J lost 7 bases, V lost 9 bases, and 10 bases had no gene match. The CDR3 length is 13 residues. This CDR3 is CASLARDRGGYTF. As DNA, the CDR3 is TGTGCCAGCCTAGCCCGAGACAGGGGTGGCTACACCTTC.

This clone showed up just once. This chain links TRBV9 with TRBJ2-7; D gene unclear. The CDR3 length is 15 residues. CDR1 is SGDLS and CDR2 is YYNGEE in the germline V gene. V lost 4 bases and J lost 1, with 15 bases in between. The CDR3 DNA is TGTGCCAGCAGCCCAAATGCGGCAGAGTCCTACGAGCAGTACTTC. Encoded protein: CASSPNAAESYEQYF.

V is TRBV3-1 (or the pseudogene TRBV3-2) and J is TRBJ1-2, with TRBD1 matching over 7 bases. Looked up from germline, CDR1 is LGHDT and CDR2 is YNNKEL (reference sequence). The CDR3 runs to 15 residues. The V and J ends lost 4 bases and 1 base, in that order; junction bases with no gene match: 6. Here the CDR3 reads CASSLRGADNYGYTF. The CDR3 DNA sequence: TGTGCCAGCAGCCTCAGGGGGGCGGATAACTATGGCTACACCTTC.

Worth noting for this clone: In the same sample, other DNA sequences code for this CDR3. The J gene is TRBJ1-2, the V gene TRBV6-5, with D maybe TRBD1 (6 bases). Trimming cost V 0 bases and J 2 bases, with 7 bases left between them. The CDR3 contains 14 residues. Germline CDR1 MNHEY, CDR2 SVGAGI. CDR3: CASSYSRGNYGYTF. CDR3 DNA sequence: TGTGCCAGCAGTTACTCGAGGGGGAACTATGGCTACACCTTC.

The chain has TRBV5-8 and TRBJ2-3, with 8 bases lining up with TRBD1. V was clipped by 4 bases and J by 3 bases; unmatched bases: 13. The CDR3 has 17 residues. Germline V gene data show CDR1 as SGHTS and CDR2 as YDEGEE. The CDR3: CASSTGRTGPRTDTQYF. For the CDR3, the DNA is TGTGCCAGCAGCACTGGCAGGACAGGGCCGAGGACAGATACGCAGTATTTT.